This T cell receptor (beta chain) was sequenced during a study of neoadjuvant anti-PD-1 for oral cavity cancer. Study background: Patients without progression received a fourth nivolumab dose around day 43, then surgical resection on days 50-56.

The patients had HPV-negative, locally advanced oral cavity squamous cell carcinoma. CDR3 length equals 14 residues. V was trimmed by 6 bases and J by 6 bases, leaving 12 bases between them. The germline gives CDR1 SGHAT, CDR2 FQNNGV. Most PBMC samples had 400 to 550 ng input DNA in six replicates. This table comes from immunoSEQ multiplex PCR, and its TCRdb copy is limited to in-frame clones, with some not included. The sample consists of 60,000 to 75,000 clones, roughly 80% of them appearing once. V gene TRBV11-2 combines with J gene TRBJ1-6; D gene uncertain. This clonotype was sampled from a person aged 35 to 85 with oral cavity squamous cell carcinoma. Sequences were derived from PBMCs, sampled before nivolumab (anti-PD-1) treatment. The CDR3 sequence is CASSAEAGNSPLHF. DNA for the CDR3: TGTGCCAGCAGTGCGGAGGCGGGTAATTCACCCCTCCACTTT.